This entry describes one T cell receptor (beta chain). Its antigen specificity is not known. No base-level quality is on record; no much larger clone is a single base apart. Patients with a history of autoimmune disease or receiving systemic immunosuppression were excluded from the trial. Peripheral blood for TCR sequencing was drawn from every dose cohort at baseline, at cycle 4 day 1 and at cycle 7 day 1. Samples came from an open-label, multicenter, first-in-human phase I dose-escalation trial of ivuxolimab. Adults with locally advanced or metastatic head and neck squamous cell, hepatocellular, melanoma or renal cell carcinoma were enrolled in the trial. Before TCR sequencing, CD4+ T cells and CD8+ T cells were sorted from peripheral blood as separate populations. Genomic DNA was extracted from sorted cells for sequencing of the TCRbeta CDR3 region. The immunoSEQ Assay was used to sequence the TCRbeta CDR3 regions. Here the immuneACCESS table is served through TCRdb, limited to in-frame sequences with V and J called. Missing clones are a known gap in these copies; in checked studies unresolved V genes cover under half, and the rest lacks a known reason. The sample table shows 80,000 to 95,000 clones, and 65% to 90% are seen once. The ten largest account for approximately 2% of the sample.

The data derive from a study of OX40 agonist ivuxolimab in advanced cancers. As for the study more broadly: Ivuxolimab was a fully human IgG2 agonistic monoclonal antibody targeting the costimulatory receptor OX40 (CD134). Intravenous ivuxolimab was administered to patients every 2 weeks at six dose levels: 0.01, 0.1, 0.3, 1.5, 3 and 10 mg/kg. Of the roughly 51 dose-escalation patients, hepatocellular carcinoma was present in approximately 20, melanoma in approximately 15, renal cell carcinoma in 9 and head and neck cancer in 9. The dose-escalation cohort was about 86% male with a mean age of around 62 years, ranging from roughly 23 to 85. Patients were allowed to have had prior anti-PD-1, anti-PD-L1 or anti-CTLA-4 therapy, and 40% of the dose-escalation patients had previously received checkpoint inhibitors. Partial responses were achieved by three dose-escalation patients, of whom one had hepatocellular carcinoma and two had cutaneous melanoma. The purpose of peripheral TCRbeta sequencing was to test whether ivuxolimab changed TCR sequence diversity and led to clonal T-cell expansion. The paper reports the monotherapy dose-escalation portion (N of about 56 patients) of the phase I ivuxolimab trial. Study-level results and caveats: At doses of 0.1 to 3.0 mg/kg, clonal expansion of both CD4+ and CD8+ T cells in blood was seen between baseline and week 6. After ivuxolimab, CD8+ T cells had more expanded clones than CD4+ T cells on average. Low levels of normalized T-cell clonal expansion were also shown by some nonresponding patients. The antigen specificity of the clonally expanded peripheral T cells was not determined. Partial responders in the 0.1-3.0 mg/kg groups had among the lowest normalized peripheral clonal expansion, especially among CD8+ T cells.

From the cysteine up to the phenylalanine, the CDR3 has a length of 15 residues. Only the CDR3 DNA is retained, 45 bases long and in frame from the first base. Based on the germline V gene (reference sequence), the CDR1 and CDR2 sequences are MNHEY and SMNVEV. At the junction V is shortened by 3 bases and J by 4 bases; bases outside the gene matches: 7. The chain is encoded by TRBV27 joined to TRBJ2-7, with 9 central nucleotides matching TRBD2. The origin of this receptor is an adult with an advanced solid tumor such as melanoma, head and neck, liver or kidney cancer. This material consisted of CD4+ or CD8+ T cells sorted from blood, taken in a trial of the OX40 agonist ivuxolimab. The nucleotide sequence reads as follows: TGTGCCAGCAGTTTTCGTGGCGGGGGGGCTTACGAGCAGTACTTC. Its protein product is CASSFRGGGAYEQYF.